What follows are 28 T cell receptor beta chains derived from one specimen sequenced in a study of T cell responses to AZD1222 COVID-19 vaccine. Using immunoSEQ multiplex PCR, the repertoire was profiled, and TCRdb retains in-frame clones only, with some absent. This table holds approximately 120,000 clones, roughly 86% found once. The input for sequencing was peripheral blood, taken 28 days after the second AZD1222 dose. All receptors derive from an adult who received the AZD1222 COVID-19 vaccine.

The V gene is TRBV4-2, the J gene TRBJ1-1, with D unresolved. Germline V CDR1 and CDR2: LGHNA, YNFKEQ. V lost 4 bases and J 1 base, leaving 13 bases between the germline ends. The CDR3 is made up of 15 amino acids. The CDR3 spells CASSPTAQKNTEAFF. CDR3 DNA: TGTGCCAGCAGCCCAACTGCCCAAAAGAACACTGAAGCTTTCTTT.

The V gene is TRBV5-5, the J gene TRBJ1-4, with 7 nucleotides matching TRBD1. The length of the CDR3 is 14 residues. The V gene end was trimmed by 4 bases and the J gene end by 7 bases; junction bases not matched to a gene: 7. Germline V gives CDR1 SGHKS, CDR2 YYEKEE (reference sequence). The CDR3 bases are TGTGCCAGCAGCATTCGACAGGGCGGTGAAAAACTGTTTTTT. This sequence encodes CASSIRQGGEKLFF.

The CDR3 loop is CATHEPGQGAHEQYF. Here the CDR3 DNA reads TGTGCCACACATGAACCGGGACAGGGGGCCCACGAGCAGTACTTC. V is TRBV6-5 and J is TRBJ2-7; TRBD1 matches 12 bases. With V trimmed by 10 bases and J by 5 bases, 12 bases remained unmatched. The CDR3 is made up of 15 amino acids. CDR1 and CDR2 (germline): MNHEY, SVGAGI.

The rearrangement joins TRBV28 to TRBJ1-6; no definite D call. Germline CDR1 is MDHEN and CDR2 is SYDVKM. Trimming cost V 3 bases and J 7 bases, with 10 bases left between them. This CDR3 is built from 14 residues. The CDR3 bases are TGTGCCAGCAGTTTCTACTACTTGAATTCACCCCTCCACTTT. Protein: CASSFYYLNSPLHF.

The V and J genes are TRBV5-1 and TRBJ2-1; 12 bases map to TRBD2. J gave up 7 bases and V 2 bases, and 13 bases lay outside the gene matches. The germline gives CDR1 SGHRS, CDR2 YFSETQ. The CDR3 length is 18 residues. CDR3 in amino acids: CASSFILGLAGTRNEQFF. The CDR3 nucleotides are TGCGCCAGCAGCTTCATCCTAGGACTAGCGGGAACTCGAAATGAGCAGTTCTTC.

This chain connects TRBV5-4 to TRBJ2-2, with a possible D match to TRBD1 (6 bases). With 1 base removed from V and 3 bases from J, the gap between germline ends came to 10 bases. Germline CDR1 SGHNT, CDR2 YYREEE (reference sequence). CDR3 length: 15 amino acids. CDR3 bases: TGTGCCAGCAGCTTGTTACAGGGTGACACCGGGGAGCTGTTTTTT. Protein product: CASSLLQGDTGELFF.

The CDR3: CASSTLWQDSNQPQHF. In DNA form, the CDR3 reads TGTGCCAGTAGTACCCTGTGGCAGGATAGCAATCAGCCCCAGCATTTT. The gene calls are TRBV19 and TRBJ1-5; the D is unclear. This CDR3 is 16 amino acids long. Germline loops: CDR1 LNHDA, CDR2 SQIVND (reference sequence). V lost 4 bases to trimming and J lost 0 bases, with 13 bases between them.

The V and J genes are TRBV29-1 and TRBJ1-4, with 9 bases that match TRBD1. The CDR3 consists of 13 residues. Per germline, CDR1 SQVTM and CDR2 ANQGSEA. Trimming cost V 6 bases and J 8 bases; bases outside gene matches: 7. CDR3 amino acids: CSVSGQGGEKLFF. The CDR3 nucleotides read TGCAGCGTCTCGGGACAGGGAGGGGAAAAACTGTTTTTT. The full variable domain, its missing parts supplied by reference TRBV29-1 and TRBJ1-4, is SAVISQKPSRDICQRGTSLTIQCQVDSQVTMMFWYRQQPGQSLTLIATANQGSEATYESGFVIDKFPISRPNLTFSTLTVSNMSPEDSSIYLCSVSGQGGEKLFFGSGTQLSVL.

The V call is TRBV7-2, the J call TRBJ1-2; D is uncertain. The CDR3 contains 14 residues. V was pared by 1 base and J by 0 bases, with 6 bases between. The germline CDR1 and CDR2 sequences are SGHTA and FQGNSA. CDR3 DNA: TGTGCCAGCAGCTTAGTAGTGACTAACTATGGCTACACCTTC. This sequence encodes CASSLVVTNYGYTF.

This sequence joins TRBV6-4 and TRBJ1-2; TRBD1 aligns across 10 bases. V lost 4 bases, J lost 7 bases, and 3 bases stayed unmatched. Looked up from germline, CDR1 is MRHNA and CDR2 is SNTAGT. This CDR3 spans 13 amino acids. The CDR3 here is CASSGDRGGGYTF. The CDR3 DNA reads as TGTGCCAGCAGTGGGGACAGGGGTGGTGGCTACACCTTC.

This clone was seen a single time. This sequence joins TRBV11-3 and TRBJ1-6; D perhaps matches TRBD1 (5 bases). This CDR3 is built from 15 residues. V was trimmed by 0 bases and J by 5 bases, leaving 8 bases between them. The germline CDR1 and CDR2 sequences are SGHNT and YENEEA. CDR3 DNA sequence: TGTGCCAGCAGCTTAGATGGGGGAAATAATTCACCCCTCCACTTT. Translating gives CASSLDGGNNSPLHF. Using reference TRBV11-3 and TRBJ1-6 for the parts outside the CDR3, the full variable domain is EAGVVQSPRYKIIEKKQPVAFWCNPISGHNTLYWYLQNLGQGPELLIRYENEEAVDDSQLPKDRFSAERLKGVDSTLKIQPAELGDSAVYLCASSLDGGNNSPLHFGNGTRLTVT.

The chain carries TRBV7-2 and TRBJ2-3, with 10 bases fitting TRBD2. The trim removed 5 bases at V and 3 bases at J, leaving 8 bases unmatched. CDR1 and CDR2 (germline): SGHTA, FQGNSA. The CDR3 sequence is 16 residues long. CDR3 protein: CASSRELAGGTDTQYF. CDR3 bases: TGTGCCAGCAGCAGAGAATTAGCGGGAGGTACAGATACGCAGTATTTT.

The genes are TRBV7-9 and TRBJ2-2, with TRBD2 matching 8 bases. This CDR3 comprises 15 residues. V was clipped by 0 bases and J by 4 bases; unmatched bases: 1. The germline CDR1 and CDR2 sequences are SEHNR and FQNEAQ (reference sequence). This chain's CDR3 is CASSLASGGTGELFF. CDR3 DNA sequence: TGTGCCAGCAGCTTAGCAAGCGGGGGCACCGGGGAGCTGTTTTTT.

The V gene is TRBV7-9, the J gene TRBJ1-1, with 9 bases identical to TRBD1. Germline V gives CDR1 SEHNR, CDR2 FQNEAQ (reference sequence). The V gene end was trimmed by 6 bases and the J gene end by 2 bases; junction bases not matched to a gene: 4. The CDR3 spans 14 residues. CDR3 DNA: TGTGCCAGCAGGTTAACAGGGGGCAACACTGAAGCTTTCTTT. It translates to CASRLTGGNTEAFF.

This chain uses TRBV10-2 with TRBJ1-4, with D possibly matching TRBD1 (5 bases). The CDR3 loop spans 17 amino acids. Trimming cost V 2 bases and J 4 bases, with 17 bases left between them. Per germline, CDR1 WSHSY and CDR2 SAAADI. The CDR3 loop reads CASSEGRDLSHNEKLFF. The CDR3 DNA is TGCGCCAGCAGTGAGGGAAGGGACCTCAGTCATAATGAAAAACTGTTTTTT.

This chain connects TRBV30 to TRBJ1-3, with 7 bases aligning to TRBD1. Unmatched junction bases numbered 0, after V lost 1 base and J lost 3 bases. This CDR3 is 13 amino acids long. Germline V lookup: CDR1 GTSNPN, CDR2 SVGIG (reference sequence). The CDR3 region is CAWSAGGGNTIYF. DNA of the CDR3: TGTGCCTGGAGTGCAGGGGGTGGAAACACCATATATTTT.

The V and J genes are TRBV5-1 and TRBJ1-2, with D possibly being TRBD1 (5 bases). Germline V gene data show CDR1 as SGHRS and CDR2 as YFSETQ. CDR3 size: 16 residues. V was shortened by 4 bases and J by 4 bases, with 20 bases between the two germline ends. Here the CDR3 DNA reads TGCGCCAGCAGCGACGCCCGGTCGGGGCGAGTCTATGGCTACACCTTC. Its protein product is CASSDARSGRVYGYTF.

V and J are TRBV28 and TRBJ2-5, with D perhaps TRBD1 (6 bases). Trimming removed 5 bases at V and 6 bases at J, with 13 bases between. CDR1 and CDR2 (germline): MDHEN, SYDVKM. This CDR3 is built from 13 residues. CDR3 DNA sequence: TGTGCCAGCAGTCACAGGGCCTGGAAGACCCAGTACTTC. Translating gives CASSHRAWKTQYF.

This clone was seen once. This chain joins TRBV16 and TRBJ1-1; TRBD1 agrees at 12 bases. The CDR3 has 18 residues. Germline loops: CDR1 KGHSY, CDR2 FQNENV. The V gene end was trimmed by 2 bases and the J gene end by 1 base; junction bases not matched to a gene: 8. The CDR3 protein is CASSQPVGQGARNTEAFF. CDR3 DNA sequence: TGTGCCAGCAGCCAACCCGTGGGACAGGGGGCGAGGAACACTGAAGCTTTCTTT. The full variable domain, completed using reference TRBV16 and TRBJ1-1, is GEEVAQTPKHLVRGEGQKAKLYCAPIKGHSYVFWYQQVLKNEFKFLISFQNENVFDETGMPKERFSAKCLPNSPCSLEIQATKLEDSAVYFCASSQPVGQGARNTEAFFGQGTRLTVV.

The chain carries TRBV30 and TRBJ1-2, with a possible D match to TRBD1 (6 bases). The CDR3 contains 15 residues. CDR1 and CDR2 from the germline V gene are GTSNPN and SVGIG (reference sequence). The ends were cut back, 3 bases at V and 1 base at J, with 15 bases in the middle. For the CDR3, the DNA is TGTGCCTGGAGGACGACAGGAGGCTTTAACTATGGCTACACCTTC. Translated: CAWRTTGGFNYGYTF.

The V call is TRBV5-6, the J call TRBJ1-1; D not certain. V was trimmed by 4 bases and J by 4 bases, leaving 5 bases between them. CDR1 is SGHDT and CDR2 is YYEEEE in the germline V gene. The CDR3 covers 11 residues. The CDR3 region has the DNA TGTGCCAGCAGCACCGTCACTGAAGCTTTCTTT. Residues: CASSTVTEAFF.

The CDR3 DNA reads as TGTGCCAGCAGTGAATTAGTAGGGGGAGGACAGCCCCAGCATTTT. Encoded protein: CASSELVGGGQPQHF. The V call is TRBV2, the J call TRBJ1-5; TRBD1 might be the D (6 bases). Between the trimmed V and J ends, which lost 2 bases and 7 bases, there was a span of 15 bases. There are 15 residues in the CDR3. Per germline, CDR1 SNHLY and CDR2 FYNNEI.

CDR3 coding DNA: TGTGCCAGCAGTTACGGAGGGGGTAACACCGGGGAGCTGTTTTTT. Translating gives CASSYGGGNTGELFF. The rearrangement uses TRBV6-2 or TRBV6-3 and TRBJ2-2; the D call may be TRBD1 or TRBD2 (6 bases each). With 2 bases removed from V and 2 bases from J, the gap between germline ends came to 9 bases. The CDR3 runs 15 residues. Germline CDR1 is MNHEY and CDR2 is SVGEGT.

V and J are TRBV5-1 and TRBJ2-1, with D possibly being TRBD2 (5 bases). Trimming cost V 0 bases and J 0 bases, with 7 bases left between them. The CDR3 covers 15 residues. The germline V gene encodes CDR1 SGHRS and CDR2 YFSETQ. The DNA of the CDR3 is TGCGCCAGCAGCTTGGGAGGGAACTCCTACAATGAGCAGTTCTTC. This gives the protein CASSLGGNSYNEQFF.

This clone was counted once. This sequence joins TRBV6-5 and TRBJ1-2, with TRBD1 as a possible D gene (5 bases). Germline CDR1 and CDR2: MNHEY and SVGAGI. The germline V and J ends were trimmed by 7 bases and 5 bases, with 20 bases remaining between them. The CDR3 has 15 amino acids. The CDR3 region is CASTNAERGGYGYTF. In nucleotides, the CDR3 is TGTGCCAGCACCAACGCCGAAAGGGGTGGTTATGGCTACACCTTC.

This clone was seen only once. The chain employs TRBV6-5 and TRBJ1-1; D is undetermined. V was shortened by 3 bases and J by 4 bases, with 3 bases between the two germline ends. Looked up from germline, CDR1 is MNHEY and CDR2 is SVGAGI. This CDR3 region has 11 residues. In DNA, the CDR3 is TGTGCCAGCAGTTATGGCACTGAAGCTTTCTTT. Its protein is CASSYGTEAFF.

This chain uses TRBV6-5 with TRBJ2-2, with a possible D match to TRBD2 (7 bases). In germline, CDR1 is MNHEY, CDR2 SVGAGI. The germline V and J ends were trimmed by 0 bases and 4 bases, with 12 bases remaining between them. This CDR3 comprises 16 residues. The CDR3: CASSYSGGASTGELFF. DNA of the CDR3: TGTGCCAGCAGTTACTCGGGGGGGGCGAGCACCGGGGAGCTGTTTTTT.

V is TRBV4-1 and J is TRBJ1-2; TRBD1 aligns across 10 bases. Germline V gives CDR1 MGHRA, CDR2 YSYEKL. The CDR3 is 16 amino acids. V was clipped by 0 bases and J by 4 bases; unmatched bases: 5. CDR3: CASSQDPTGGLYGYTF. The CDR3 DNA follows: TGCGCCAGCAGCCAAGATCCGACAGGGGGCCTCTATGGCTACACCTTC.